The entry below gives a single T cell receptor (beta chain) sequence along with its context. The antigen remains unidentified. This entry belongs to a study of T-cell memory formation after mild COVID-19. Looking at the study overall: Clusters of TCRs were largely donor specific. The study, taken as a whole, reports: Whether second-wave clones peaking at day 37 were SARS-CoV-2 specific went unconfirmed. The main location of contracting CD4+ clones was CM and EM, and that of contracting CD8+ clones was EMRA.

cDNA libraries for TCR alpha and TCR beta, carrying sample barcodes and UMIs, came from 5'RACE with constant-segment primers. One entry per CDR3 protein results from TCRdb running MiXCR on the 5' RACE reads. The table has about 610,000 distinct CDR3 sequences, 15% to 20% seen once. V gave up 6 bases and J gave up 1 base, with 10 bases separating them. The germline gives CDR1 SNHLY, CDR2 FYNNEI. The CDR3 contains 14 residues. The source material was PBMCs or a T cell subset sorted from them (not recorded which). This sequence joins TRBV2 and TRBJ1-5; maybe TRBD1 (5 bases). This receptor was taken from an adult woman who had mild COVID-19 (a few samples of this study predate the infection). Cell type and time point are not known. The chain's CDR3 is CASSIGDSNQPQHF. In DNA, the CDR3 is TGTGCCAGCAGCATTGGGGACAGCAATCAGCCCCAGCATTTT.